A single sample gave rise to the 16 T cell receptor beta chains below, sequenced in a study of patients and donors after allogeneic stem cell transplantation. A single record per CDR3 protein comes from TCRdb applying MiXCR to the RT-PCR reads. The sample has 80,000 to 90,000 distinct CDR3 sequences; around 48% are singletons. The sequenced material came from blood, either unsorted or a sorted T cell fraction (not recorded which). Source of these receptors: a human donor who was either an allogeneic HSCT recipient or a stem cell or donor lymphocyte infusion donor (not recorded which). It is not recorded whose cells these are; they may come from a transplant donor.

The chain combines TRBV4-3 with TRBJ1-5, with 9 bases fitting TRBD1. Trimming removed 4 bases from V and 4 bases from J; junction bases left unmatched: 5. The CDR3 covers 15 residues. The germline CDR1 and CDR2 sequences are LGHNA and YSLEER. The CDR3, as DNA: TGCGCCAGCAGCCTCCAAGACAGGGGGAATCAGCCCCAGCATTTT. This sequence encodes CASSLQDRGNQPQHF.

V usage is TRBV27 and J usage is TRBJ1-6, with unresolved D. Looked up from germline, CDR1 is MNHEY and CDR2 is SMNVEV (reference sequence). Trimming removed 6 bases at V and 0 bases at J, with 18 bases between. The CDR3 consists of 18 residues. CDR3 DNA sequence: TGTGCCAGCAGGCCGGACCTCACCTCGGGCTCCTATAATTCACCCCTCCACTTT. It yields the protein CASRPDLTSGSYNSPLHF.

The V gene is TRBV4-3, the J gene TRBJ1-2, with D unresolved. Deletions cut 0 bases from V and 1 base from J, with 9 bases between. CDR1 and CDR2 from the germline V gene are LGHNA and YSLEER. This CDR3 comprises 15 residues. CDR3 sequence: CASSQDLGLNYGYTF. The CDR3 DNA follows: TGCGCCAGCAGCCAAGATCTAGGACTTAACTATGGCTACACCTTC.

The chain links TRBV5-1 to TRBJ2-7; 8 bases match TRBD2. The ends lost 2 bases at V and 6 bases at J; junction bases unmatched: 10. CDR3 length: 15 amino acids. CDR1 SGHRS and CDR2 YFSETQ come from the germline V gene. The CDR3 loop is CASSFGAGVIPEQYF. The CDR3 DNA reads as TGCGCCAGCAGCTTCGGAGCGGGAGTTATCCCCGAGCAGTACTTC.

The V and J genes are TRBV6-2 or TRBV6-3 and TRBJ1-5; D ambiguous. CDR3 length equals 13 residues. Germline V gives CDR1 MNHEY, CDR2 SVGEGT. Trimming took off 4 bases at V and 3 bases at J, with 7 bases between the two ends. This CDR3 is CASSSPYNQPQHF. For the CDR3, the DNA is TGTGCCAGCAGTTCCCCCTACAATCAGCCCCAGCATTTT.

This clonotype was seen more than once but under ten times. The chain couples TRBV4-1 to TRBJ2-1; D ambiguous. The CDR3 extends over 13 amino acids. CDR1 is MGHRA and CDR2 is YSYEKL in the germline V gene. The ends were cut back, 1 base at V and 12 bases at J, with 13 bases in the middle. The CDR3 here is CASSQVGANRQFF. The DNA of the CDR3 is TGCGCCAGCAGCCAAGTAGGCGCTAATCGGCAGTTCTTC.

The chain recombines TRBV29-1 with TRBJ2-2, with TRBD1 matching over 7 bases. Germline V lookup: CDR1 SQVTM, CDR2 ANQGSEA. The CDR3 loop spans 16 amino acids. The V and J ends lost 7 bases and 9 bases, in that order; junction bases with no gene match: 20. The DNA for the CDR3 is TGCAGCGCGGCGCGAGGGGGCCAGACGGCAAGTAGGGAGCTGTTTTTT. It translates to CSAARGGQTASRELFF.

The genes are TRBV11-2 and TRBJ1-6; D may be TRBD1 (5 bases). Germline V gene sequence: CDR1 SGHAT, CDR2 FQNNGV. Trimming took 7 bases from V and 0 from J, leaving 10 bases between them. This CDR3 spans 15 amino acids. The CDR3 loop is CASNARGSYNSPLHF. CDR3 bases: TGTGCCAGCAACGCGAGGGGCTCCTATAATTCACCCCTCCACTTT.

This clonotype turned up a few times. The chain combines TRBV6-5 with TRBJ1-2; D perhaps matches TRBD1 (6 bases). This CDR3 contains 14 residues. The V end lost 7 bases, the J end lost 2 bases, and 14 bases lay between the germline ends. Germline V gene sequence: CDR1 MNHEY, CDR2 SVGAGI. This chain's CDR3 is CASIGAGANYGYTF. The CDR3, as DNA: TGTGCCAGCATAGGGGCGGGGGCCAACTATGGCTACACCTTC.

The chain carries TRBV29-1 and TRBJ1-4; 8 nucleotides line up with TRBD1. V gave up 5 bases and J gave up 5 bases; unmatched junction bases: 10. This CDR3 is built from 15 residues. From germline, CDR1 is SQVTM and CDR2 ANQGSEA. The CDR3: CSVRDRDRKNEKLFF. In DNA form, the CDR3 reads TGCAGCGTTCGTGACCGGGACAGGAAAAATGAAAAACTGTTTTTT.

A few counts support this clonotype. This chain joins TRBV9 and TRBJ1-1, with D unclear. CDR3 size: 15 residues. Germline V lookup: CDR1 SGDLS, CDR2 YYNGEE. Trimming took off 0 bases at V and 1 base at J, with 10 bases between the two ends. CDR3 sequence: CASSVVSGGNTEAFF. The CDR3, as DNA: TGTGCCAGCAGCGTAGTTTCAGGCGGGAACACTGAAGCTTTCTTT.

The chain recombines TRBV19 with TRBJ1-6, with TRBD1 identical over 7 bases. The CDR3 sequence is 15 residues long. The V and J ends lost 5 bases and 2 bases, in that order; junction bases with no gene match: 3. Germline lookup yields CDR1 LNHDA and CDR2 SQIVND (reference sequence). Here the CDR3 DNA reads TGTGCCAGTAGTCTCGGACAGGCCTATAATTCACCCCTCCACTTT. This translates into CASSLGQAYNSPLHF.

CDR3 in DNA: TGTGCCAGCAGTTTCTTCCCAGGAAGGGGAAGCACTGAAGCTTTCTTT. Residues: CASSFFPGRGSTEAFF. This chain uses TRBV28 with TRBJ1-1, with D tentatively TRBD1 (5 bases). Trimming took 3 bases from V and 4 from J, leaving 18 bases between them. Germline V gene data show CDR1 as MDHEN and CDR2 as SYDVKM. The CDR3 spans 16 residues.

Many counts were recorded for this clonotype. The rearrangement joins TRBV2 to TRBJ1-3, with a weak D call TRBD1 (5 bases). V dropped 8 bases and J dropped 4 bases, with 15 bases sitting between them. CDR1 SNHLY and CDR2 FYNNEI come from the germline V gene. The CDR3 is 14 residues long. As DNA, the CDR3 is TGTGCCAGCTACGGGTCGGGGACCGGAAACACCATATATTTT. Its protein product is CASYGSGTGNTIYF.

The chain is built from TRBV12-3 or TRBV12-4 and TRBJ1-2; 11 bases match TRBD1. This CDR3 contains 15 residues. Trimming removed 2 bases from V and 7 bases from J; junction bases left unmatched: 6. The CDR3 protein is CASSLTGQGAVGYTF. CDR3 in DNA: TGTGCCAGCAGTTTAACCGGACAGGGGGCTGTTGGCTACACCTTC.

The V gene is TRBV3-1, the J gene TRBJ2-4; D remains unclear. CDR1 is LGHDT and CDR2 is YNNKEL in the germline V gene (reference sequence). Trimming left V 0 bases short and J 1 base short, with 4 bases between. The length of the CDR3 is 14 residues. CDR3: CASSQEGAKNIQYF. In DNA form, the CDR3 reads TGTGCCAGCAGCCAAGAGGGGGCCAAAAACATTCAGTACTTC.